These T cell receptor beta chains were read from a single sample in a study of T-cell reconstitution after alpha-beta-depleted transplantation in children. One entry per CDR3 protein results from TCRdb running MiXCR on the PCR reads. The sample has about 370,000 distinct CDR3 sequences, roughly 22% seen once. This specimen consisted of PBMCs from the stem cell graft donor, obtained from the stem cell graft. Source of these receptors: a human donor who donated a stem cell graft to a child with acute myeloid leukemia. Each CDR3 is given with its conserved first and last residue.

V gene	J gene	CDR3 protein
TRBV15	TRBJ2-1	CATGLRGYNEQFF
TRBV7-9	TRBJ1-2	CASSFGQIDGYTF
TRBV5-1	TRBJ2-1	CASSYKSSGTNNEQFF
TRBV20-1	TRBJ2-7	CSARDTGRNYEQYF
TRBV20-1	TRBJ2-1	CSARNLGDEQFF
TRBV5-5	TRBJ2-3	CASSISTDTQYF
TRBV29-1	TRBJ1-2	CSVEESSYGYTF
TRBV7-2	TRBJ1-5	CASSLVGVVNQPQHF
TRBV5-1	TRBJ2-7	CASSDFGGRDSEQYF
TRBV29-1	TRBJ2-5	CSVEVGTRSETQYF
TRBV28	TRBJ2-5	CATTSGISRTQYF
TRBV28	TRBJ2-1	CASSLVLADNEQFF
TRBV6-5	TRBJ2-2	CASSYLRVTGELFF
TRBV28	TRBJ2-2	CASSPAGGPTGELFF
TRBV7-6	TRBJ2-7	CASSPRGGTYEQYF
TRBV28	TRBJ1-2	CASSSPLGGNYGYTF
TRBV12-3/TRBV12-4	TRBJ2-7	CASSSWGGAYEQYF
TRBV6-1	TRBJ2-1	CASSRDNYSYNEQFF